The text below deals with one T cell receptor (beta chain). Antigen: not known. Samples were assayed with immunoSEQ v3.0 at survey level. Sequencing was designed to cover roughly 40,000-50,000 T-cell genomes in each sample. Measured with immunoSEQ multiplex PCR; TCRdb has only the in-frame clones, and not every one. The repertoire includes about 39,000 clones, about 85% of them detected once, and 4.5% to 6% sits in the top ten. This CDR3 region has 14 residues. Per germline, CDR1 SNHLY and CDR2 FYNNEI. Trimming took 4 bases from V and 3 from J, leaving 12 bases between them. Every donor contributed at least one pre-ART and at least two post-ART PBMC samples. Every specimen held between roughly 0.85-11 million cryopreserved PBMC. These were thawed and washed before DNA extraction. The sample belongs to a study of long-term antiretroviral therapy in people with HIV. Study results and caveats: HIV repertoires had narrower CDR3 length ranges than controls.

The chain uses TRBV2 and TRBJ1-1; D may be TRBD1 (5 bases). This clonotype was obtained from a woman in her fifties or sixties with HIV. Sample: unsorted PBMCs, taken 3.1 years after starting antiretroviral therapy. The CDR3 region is CASSAGRADTEAFF. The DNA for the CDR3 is TGTGCCAGCAGTGCTGGCAGGGCGGACACTGAAGCTTTCTTT. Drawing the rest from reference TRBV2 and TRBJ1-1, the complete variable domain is EPEVTQTPSHQVTQMGQEVILRCVPISNHLYFYWYRQILGQKVEFLVSFYNNEISEKSEIFDDQFSVERPDGSNFTLKIRSTKLEDSAMYFCASSAGRADTEAFFGQGTRLTVV.